This T cell receptor (beta chain) was sequenced during a study of identical twins. Whole-study findings and limits: Abundant beta clonotypes from cord blood bore fewer insertions; memory repertoires lacked this pattern.

Each CDR3 protein gets one entry after TCRdb re-called the 5' RACE reads with MiXCR. The sample holds fewer than 350,000 distinct CDR3 sequences, 8% to 9% seen once. Remarks on this clonotype: What it binds is unknown.

The ends lost 5 bases at V and 1 base at J; junction bases unmatched: 11. From germline, CDR1 is SGHRS and CDR2 YFSETQ. This CDR3 is 16 amino acids long. This sample also belongs to another study, concerning yellow fever vaccine responses in identical twins.

The chain combines TRBV5-1 with TRBJ2-5; TRBD2 matches 7 bases. The specimen sequenced was memory (CD45RO+) T cells sorted from blood. The receptor's source is a woman aged 18-29 years in good health. The DNA of the CDR3 is TGCGCCAGCAGACGTGGGGCTAGCGGTCTCCAAGAGACCCAGTACTTC. Its protein product is CASRRGASGLQETQYF.